This TCR beta chain was captured in a study of T cells in Graves' hyperthyroidism and ophthalmopathy. The CDR3 has 14 residues. J gave up 7 bases and V 7 bases, and 13 bases lay outside the gene matches. Germline V lookup: CDR1 SQVTM, CDR2 ANQGSEA. Regions amplified from RNA transcripts were the TCR beta CDR3 regions. The HTBI primer set was used in a first-round RT-PCR of the TCR CDR3. MiXCR was run by TCRdb on the multiplex PCR reads, yielding one entry per CDR3 protein. This table has about 280,000 distinct CDR3 sequences, less than 30% appearing once. This clonotype was detected many times. The antigen remains unidentified. Hyperthyroidism patients were newly diagnosed, had disease duration under 2 months, and were aged 18 to 65 years. The diagnoses drew upon clinical symptoms, serum thyroxine and TRAb, thyroid ultrasound and orbital computed tomography. Findings and limits, study-wide: Blood also contained most expanded thyroid clonotypes above 0.001. Ophthalmopathy got predicted by the model a median 6.5 months before its onset.

Sequencing was performed on blood. The rearrangement links TRBV29-1 to TRBJ1-1; TRBD1 aligns across 9 bases. This clonotype originated in a man in his forties or fifties with Graves' hyperthyroidism that later progressed to Graves' ophthalmopathy. Here the CDR3 DNA reads TGCAGCGCCTGGGAGACAGGGGGGACCGTTGAAGCTTTCTTT. Encoded protein: CSAWETGGTVEAFF.